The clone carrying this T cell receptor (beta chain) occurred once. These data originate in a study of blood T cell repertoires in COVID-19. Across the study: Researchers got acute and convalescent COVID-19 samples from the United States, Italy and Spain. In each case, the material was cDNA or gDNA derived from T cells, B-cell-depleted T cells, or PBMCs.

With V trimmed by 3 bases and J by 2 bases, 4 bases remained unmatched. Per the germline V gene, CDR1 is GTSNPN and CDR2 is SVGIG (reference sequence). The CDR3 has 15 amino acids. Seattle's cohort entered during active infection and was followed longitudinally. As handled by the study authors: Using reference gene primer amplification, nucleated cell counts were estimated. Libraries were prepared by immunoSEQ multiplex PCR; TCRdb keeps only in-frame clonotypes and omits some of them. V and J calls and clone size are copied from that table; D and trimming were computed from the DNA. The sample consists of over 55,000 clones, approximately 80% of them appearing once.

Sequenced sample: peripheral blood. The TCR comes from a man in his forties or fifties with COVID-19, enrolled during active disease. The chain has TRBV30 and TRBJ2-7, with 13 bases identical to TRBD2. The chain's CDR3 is CAWSYGLAGAYEQYF. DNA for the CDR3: TGTGCCTGGAGCTACGGACTAGCGGGAGCCTACGAGCAGTACTTC.